The rows below give T cell receptor beta chains drawn from one sample of a study of blood T cell repertoires in COVID-19. Using immunoSEQ multiplex PCR, the repertoire was profiled, and TCRdb retains in-frame clones only, with some absent. The table lists fewer than 140,000 clones, 71% of them singletons. The material sequenced was peripheral blood. These receptor sequences come from a human donor with acute or convalescent COVID-19. The donor label of this sample is uncertain. Each CDR3 is given with its conserved first and last residue.

j_call | v_call | cdr3_aa
TRBJ1-4 | TRBV5-1 | CASSPGERGEKLFF
TRBJ2-7 | TRBV10-2 | CASSEGTSGGHEQYF
TRBJ1-6 | TRBV6-1 | CASSERTGGHSPLHF
TRBJ2-3 | TRBV13 | CASSAGTGTTDTQYF
TRBJ2-3 | TRBV5-8 | CASSLWGGTSTDTQYF
TRBJ2-2 | TRBV6-5 | CASRRQGGNTGELFF
TRBJ1-1 | TRBV2 | CASSWGQGQAFF
TRBJ2-5 | TRBV29-1 | CSAYRGLGETQYF
TRBJ2-7 | TRBV5-5 | CASSLSLGSYEQYF
TRBJ2-2 | TRBV12-5 | CASEEIGRPGELFF
TRBJ1-1 | TRBV27 | CASSSNRVNTEAFF
TRBJ2-5 | TRBV18 | CASSPPWRGEETQYF
TRBJ2-5 | TRBV24-1 | CATSGSVGETQYF
TRBJ2-5 | TRBV2 | CASRRETGGEKTQYF
TRBJ2-4 | TRBV4-1 | CASSQGNGQGENIQYF
TRBJ1-2 | TRBV19 | CASSMRAHYGYTF
TRBJ1-5 | TRBV7-9 | CASSLGGTEPQHF
TRBJ1-1 | TRBV2 | CASRQAMNTEAFF
TRBJ1-3 | TRBV6-5 | CASTGQISGNTIYF
TRBJ1-1 | TRBV20-1 | CSPGRTEAFF
TRBJ1-5 | TRBV19 | CASTFGGGNRQPQHF
TRBJ1-4 | TRBV5-1 | CASSHFGPGSRAEKLFF
TRBJ2-1 | TRBV6-2/TRBV6-3 | CASSSGSWDNEQFF
TRBJ2-5 | TRBV12-5 | CASGLGAGGLRETQYF
TRBJ2-5 | TRBV30 | CAWSRRLETQYF
TRBJ1-2 | TRBV7-9 | CASSLKTPDPNYGYTF
TRBJ2-1 | TRBV4-2 | CASSQEDSGGYNEQFF
TRBJ2-1 | TRBV27 | CASSLYNEQFF
TRBJ2-5 | TRBV28 | CASSSGGGDSETQYF
TRBJ2-1 | TRBV5-5 | CASSAPTGPPYVEQFF
TRBJ1-1 | TRBV18 | CASSPGQGALGTEAFF
TRBJ2-1 | TRBV7-6 | CASSLAFSSYNEQFF
TRBJ2-6 | TRBV27 | CASSLSRGRVGANVLTF
TRBJ2-7 | TRBV5-3 | CARSLGSQGRYEQYF
TRBJ1-5 | TRBV5-1 | CASSTGANNQPQHF
TRBJ2-7 | TRBV21-1 | CASSLHRGFSYEQYF
TRBJ1-1 | TRBV19 | CASSISGGRTEAFF
TRBJ1-1 | TRBV3-1/TRBV3-2 | CASSQGQGARAFF
TRBJ2-1 | TRBV11-1 | CASSFKVGGYNEQFF
TRBJ1-1 | TRBV6-1 | CASSLSSEAFF
TRBJ1-4 | TRBV6-6 | CASTSPRGNEKLFF